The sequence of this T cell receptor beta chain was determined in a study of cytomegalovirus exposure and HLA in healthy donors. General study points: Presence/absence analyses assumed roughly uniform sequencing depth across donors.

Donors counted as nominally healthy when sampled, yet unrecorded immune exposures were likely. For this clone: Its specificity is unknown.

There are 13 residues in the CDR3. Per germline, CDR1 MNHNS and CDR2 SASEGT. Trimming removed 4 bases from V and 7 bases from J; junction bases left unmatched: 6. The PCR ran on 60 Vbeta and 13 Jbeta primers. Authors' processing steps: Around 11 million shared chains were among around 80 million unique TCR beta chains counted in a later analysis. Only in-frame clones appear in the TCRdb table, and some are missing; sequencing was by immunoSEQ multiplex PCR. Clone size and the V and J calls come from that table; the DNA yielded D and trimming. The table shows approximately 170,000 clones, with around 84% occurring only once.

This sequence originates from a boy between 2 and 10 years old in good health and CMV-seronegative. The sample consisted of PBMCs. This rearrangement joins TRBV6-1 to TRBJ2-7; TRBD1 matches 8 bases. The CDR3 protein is CASSVQGAGEQYV. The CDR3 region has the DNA TGTGCCAGCAGTGTGCAGGGGGCTGGGGAGCAGTACGTC.